This T cell receptor (beta chain) was sequenced during a study of CD4 T cells in relation to SARS-CoV-2 and coronaviruses. CD4+ T cells from unexposed donors were obtained before the COVID-19 pandemic (2011-2018). After 10 to 11 days of culture, CD4+ T cells were isolated. This CDR3 is built from 13 residues. About this clone: Its antigen is unknown. One junction end disagrees with the germline gene, perhaps due to a read error.

Only in-frame clones appear in the TCRdb table, and some are missing; sequencing was by immunoSEQ multiplex PCR. The sample contains around 20,000 clones, around 68% of which appear only once. This chain connects TRBV12-3 or TRBV12-4 to TRBJ2-2, with D maybe TRBD1 (5 bases). This TCR came from a human donor in good health. The source material was CD4+ T cells from PBMCs, cultured in vitro. The CDR3 DNA is TGTGCCAGCAGTCCAGGGAACTCCGGGGAGCTGTTTTTT. The encoded protein is CASSPGNSGELFF.